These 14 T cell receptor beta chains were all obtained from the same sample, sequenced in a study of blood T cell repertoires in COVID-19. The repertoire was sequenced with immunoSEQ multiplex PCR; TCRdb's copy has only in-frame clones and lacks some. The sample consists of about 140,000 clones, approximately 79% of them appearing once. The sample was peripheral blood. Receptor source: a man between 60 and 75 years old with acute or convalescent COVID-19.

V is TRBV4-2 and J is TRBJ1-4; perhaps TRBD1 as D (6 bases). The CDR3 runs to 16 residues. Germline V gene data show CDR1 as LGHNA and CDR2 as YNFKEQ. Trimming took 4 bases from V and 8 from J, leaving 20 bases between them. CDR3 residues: CASSPLTGGGDEKLFF. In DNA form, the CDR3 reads TGTGCCAGCAGCCCCTTAACTGGCGGGGGCGACGAAAAACTGTTTTTT.

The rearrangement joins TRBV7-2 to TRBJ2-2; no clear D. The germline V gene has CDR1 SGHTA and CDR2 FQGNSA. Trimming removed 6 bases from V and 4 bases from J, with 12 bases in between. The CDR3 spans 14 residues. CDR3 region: CASRLLASTGELFF. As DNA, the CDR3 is TGTGCCAGCAGACTTTTAGCCAGCACCGGGGAGCTGTTTTTT.

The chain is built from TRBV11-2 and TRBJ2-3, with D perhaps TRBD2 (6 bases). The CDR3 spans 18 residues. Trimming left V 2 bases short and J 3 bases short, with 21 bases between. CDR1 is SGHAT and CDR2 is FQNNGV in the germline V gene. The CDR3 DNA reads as TGTGCCAGCAGCTTAATGGTGCAGGCGGGGCACTCAACAGATACGCAGTATTTT. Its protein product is CASSLMVQAGHSTDTQYF.

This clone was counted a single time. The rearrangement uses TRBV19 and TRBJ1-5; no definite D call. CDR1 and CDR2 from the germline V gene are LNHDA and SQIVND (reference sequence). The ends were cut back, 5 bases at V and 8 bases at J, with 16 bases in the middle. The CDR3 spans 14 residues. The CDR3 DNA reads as TGTGCCAGTAGTCTCTTACAGAGTCGTGAGCCCCAGCATTTT. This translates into CASSLLQSREPQHF.

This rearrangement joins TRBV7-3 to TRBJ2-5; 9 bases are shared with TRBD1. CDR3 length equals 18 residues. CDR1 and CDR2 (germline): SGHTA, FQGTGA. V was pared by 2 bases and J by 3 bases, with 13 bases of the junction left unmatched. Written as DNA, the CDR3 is TGTGCCAGCAGCTTAGGAAACAGGGGGCGAGAGTCTAAAGAGACCCAGTACTTC. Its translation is CASSLGNRGRESKETQYF.

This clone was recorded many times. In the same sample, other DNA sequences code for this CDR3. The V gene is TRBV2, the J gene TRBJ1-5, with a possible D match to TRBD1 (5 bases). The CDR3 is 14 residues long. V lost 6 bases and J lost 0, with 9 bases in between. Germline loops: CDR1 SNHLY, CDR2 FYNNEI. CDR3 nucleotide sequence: TGTGCCAGCAGAGACAGCTATAGCAATCAGCCCCAGCATTTT. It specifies CASRDSYSNQPQHF.

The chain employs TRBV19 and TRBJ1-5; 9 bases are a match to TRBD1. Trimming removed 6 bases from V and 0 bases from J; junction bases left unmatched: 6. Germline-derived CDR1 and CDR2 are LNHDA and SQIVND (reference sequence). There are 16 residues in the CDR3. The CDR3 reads CASSPGTGISNQPQHF. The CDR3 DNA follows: TGTGCCAGTAGCCCCGGGACAGGGATTAGCAATCAGCCCCAGCATTTT.

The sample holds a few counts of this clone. The CDR3 spells CSASQGATLHF. Written as DNA, the CDR3 is TGCAGTGCCTCACAGGGGGCAACCCTCCACTTT. This chain links TRBV20-1 with TRBJ1-6, with TRBD1 matching over 9 bases. The germline V gene has CDR1 DFQATT and CDR2 SNEGSKA (reference sequence). After removal of 6 bases from V and 14 bases from J, the junction contained 5 bases not matched to a gene. This CDR3 is 11 amino acids long.

The CDR3 DNA reads as TGTGCCAGCAGCTTAGAGGCTCTAGCGATAGTCCAGTACTTC. This translates into CASSLEALAIVQYF. The rearrangement links TRBV7-8 to TRBJ2-5; possible D gene TRBD2, 6 bases. The CDR3 runs to 14 residues. Looked up from germline, CDR1 is SGHVS and CDR2 is FQNEAQ. V lost 1 base, J lost 10 bases, and 16 bases lay in between.

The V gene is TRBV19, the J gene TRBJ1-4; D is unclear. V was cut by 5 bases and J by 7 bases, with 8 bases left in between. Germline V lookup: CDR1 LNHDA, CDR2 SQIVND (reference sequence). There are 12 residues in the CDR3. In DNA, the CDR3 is TGTGCCAGTAGTCCGCGAGGTGAAAAACTGTTTTTT. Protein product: CASSPRGEKLFF. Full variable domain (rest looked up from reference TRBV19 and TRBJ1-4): DGGITQSPKYLFRKEGQNVTLSCEQNLNHDAMYWYRQDPGQGLRLIYYSQIVNDFQKGDIAEGYSVSREKKESFPLTVTSAQKNPTAFYLCASSPRGEKLFFGSGTQLSVL.

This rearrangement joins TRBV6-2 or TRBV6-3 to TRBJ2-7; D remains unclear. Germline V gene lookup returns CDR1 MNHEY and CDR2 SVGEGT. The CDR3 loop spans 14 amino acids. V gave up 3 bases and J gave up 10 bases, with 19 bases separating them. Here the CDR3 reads CASSYPQPIREQYF. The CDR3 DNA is TGTGCCAGCAGTTATCCACAGCCCATTAGAGAACAGTACTTC.

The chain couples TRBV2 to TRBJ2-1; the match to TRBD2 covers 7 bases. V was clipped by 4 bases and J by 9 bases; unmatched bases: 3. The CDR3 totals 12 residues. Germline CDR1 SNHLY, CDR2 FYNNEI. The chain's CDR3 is CASSGLAPEQFF. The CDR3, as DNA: TGTGCCAGCAGTGGACTAGCTCCTGAGCAGTTCTTC.

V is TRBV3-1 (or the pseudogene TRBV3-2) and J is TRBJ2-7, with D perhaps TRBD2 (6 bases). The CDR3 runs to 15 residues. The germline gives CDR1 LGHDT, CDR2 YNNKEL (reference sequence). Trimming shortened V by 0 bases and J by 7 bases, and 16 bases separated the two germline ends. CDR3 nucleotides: TGTGCCAGCAGCCAAGACCAGCGGGCCCGAGGGGAGCAGTACTTC. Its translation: CASSQDQRARGEQYF.

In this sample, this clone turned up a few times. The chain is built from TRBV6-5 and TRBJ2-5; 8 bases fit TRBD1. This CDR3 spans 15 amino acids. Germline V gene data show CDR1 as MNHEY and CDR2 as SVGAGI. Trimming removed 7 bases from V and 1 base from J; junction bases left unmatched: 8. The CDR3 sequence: CASTRTGNGQETQYF. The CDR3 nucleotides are TGTGCCAGCACCCGGACAGGGAACGGCCAAGAGACCCAGTACTTC.